This T cell receptor (beta chain) is from a study of OX40 agonist ivuxolimab in advanced cancers. V lost 2 bases to trimming and J lost 7 bases; unmatched junction nucleotides: 6. Germline V gene sequence: CDR1 SGHRS, CDR2 YFSETQ. The CDR3 runs 16 residues. Here immunoSEQ multiplex PCR was the method, and the copy in TCRdb shows in-frame clones only, minus some. Found here are about 84,000 clones, roughly 80% of them singletons; the top ten hold around 2.7%. The sequence was collected from an adult with an advanced solid tumor such as melanoma, head and neck, liver or kidney cancer. The material was CD4+ or CD8+ T cells sorted from blood, obtained in a trial of the OX40 agonist ivuxolimab. This chain uses TRBV5-1 with TRBJ1-6; 10 bases are shared with TRBD1. CDR3 protein: CASSFGEDRGNSPLHF. DNA of the CDR3: TGCGCCAGCAGCTTTGGGGAGGACAGGGGGAATTCACCCCTCCACTTT.